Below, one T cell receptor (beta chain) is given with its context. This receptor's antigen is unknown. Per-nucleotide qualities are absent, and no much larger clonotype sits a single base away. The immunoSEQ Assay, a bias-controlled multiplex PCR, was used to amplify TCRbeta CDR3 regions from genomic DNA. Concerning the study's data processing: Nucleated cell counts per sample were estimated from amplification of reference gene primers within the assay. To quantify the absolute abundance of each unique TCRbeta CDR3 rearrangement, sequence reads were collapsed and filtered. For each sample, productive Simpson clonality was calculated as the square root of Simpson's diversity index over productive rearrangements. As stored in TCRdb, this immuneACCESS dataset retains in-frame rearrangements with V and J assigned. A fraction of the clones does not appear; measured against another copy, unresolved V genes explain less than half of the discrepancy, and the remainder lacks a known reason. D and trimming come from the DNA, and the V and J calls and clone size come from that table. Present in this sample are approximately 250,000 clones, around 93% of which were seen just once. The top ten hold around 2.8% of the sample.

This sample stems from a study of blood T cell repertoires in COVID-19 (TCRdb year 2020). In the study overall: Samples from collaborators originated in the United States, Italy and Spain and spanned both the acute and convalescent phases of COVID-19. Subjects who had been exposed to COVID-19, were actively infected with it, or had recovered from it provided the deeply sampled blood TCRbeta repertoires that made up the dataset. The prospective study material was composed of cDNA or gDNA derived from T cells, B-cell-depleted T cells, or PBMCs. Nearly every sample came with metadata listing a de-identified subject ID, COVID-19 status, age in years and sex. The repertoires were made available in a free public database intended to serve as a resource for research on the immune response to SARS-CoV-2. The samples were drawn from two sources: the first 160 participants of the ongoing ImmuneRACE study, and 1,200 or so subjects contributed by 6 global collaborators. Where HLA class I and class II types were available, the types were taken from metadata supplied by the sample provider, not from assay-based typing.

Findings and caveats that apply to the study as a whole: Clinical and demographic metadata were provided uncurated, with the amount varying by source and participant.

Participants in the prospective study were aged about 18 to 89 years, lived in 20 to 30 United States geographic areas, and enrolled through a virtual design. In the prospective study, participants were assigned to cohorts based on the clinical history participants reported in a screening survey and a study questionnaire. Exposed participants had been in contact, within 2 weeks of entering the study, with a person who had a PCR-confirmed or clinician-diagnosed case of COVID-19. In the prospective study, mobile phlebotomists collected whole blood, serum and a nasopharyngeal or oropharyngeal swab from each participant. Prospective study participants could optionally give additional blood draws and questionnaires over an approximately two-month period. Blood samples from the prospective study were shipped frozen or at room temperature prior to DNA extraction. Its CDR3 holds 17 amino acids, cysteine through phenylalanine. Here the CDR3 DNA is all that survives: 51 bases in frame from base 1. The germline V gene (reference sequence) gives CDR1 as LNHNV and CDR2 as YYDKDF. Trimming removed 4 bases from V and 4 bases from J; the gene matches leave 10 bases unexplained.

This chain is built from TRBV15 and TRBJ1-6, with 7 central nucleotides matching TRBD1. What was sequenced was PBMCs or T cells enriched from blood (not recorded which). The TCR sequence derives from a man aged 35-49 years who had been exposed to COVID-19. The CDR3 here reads CATSKAPRQGYNSPLHF. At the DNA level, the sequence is TGTGCCACCAGCAAAGCCCCAAGACAGGGTTATAATTCACCCCTCCACTTT. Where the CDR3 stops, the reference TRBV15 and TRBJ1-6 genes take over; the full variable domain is DAMVIQNPRYQVTQFGKPVTLSCSQTLNHNVMYWYQQKSSQAPKLLFHYYDKDFNNEADTPDNFQSRRPNTSFCFLDIRSPGLGDTAMYLCATSKAPRQGYNSPLHFGNGTRLTVT.